These 21 T cell receptor beta chains originate from one sample sequenced in a study of a mutant IDH1 vaccine in newly diagnosed glioma. Repertoires were generated with immunoSEQ multiplex PCR, while TCRdb's copy carries only in-frame clones and drops some. Of some 130,000 clones listed, about 82% are singletons. For these TCRs, the target antigens are not known. Specified time point: week 11, during vaccination. The content of each vaccine dose was 300 ug of mutant IDH1 20-mer peptide, and topical imiquimod accompanied it. The sample consisted of PBMCs, taken from a glioma patient whose treatment included an IDH1 peptide vaccine. The receptors here all came from a man aged 35-49 years with glioma.

As regards this clone: A much larger clone differs from this one at a single base, so this may be a read error. The chain couples TRBV18 to TRBJ2-6, with a weak D call TRBD2 (7 bases). There are 17 residues in the CDR3. Trimming pared 5 bases from V and 0 bases from J, leaving 14 bases between. The V gene's germline CDR1 is KGHSH and CDR2 LQKENI. As DNA, the CDR3 is TGTGCCAGCTCAGGACGGGGGGCGAGCTCTGGGGCCAACGTCCTGACTTTC. Translated: CASSGRGASSGANVLTF.

The CDR3 reads CASSPQLGGNSPLHF. CDR3 DNA: TGTGCCAGCAGTCCGCAACTGGGAGGGAATTCACCCCTCCACTTT. The chain uses TRBV28 and TRBJ1-6; D remains unclear. With 5 bases removed from V and 7 bases from J, the gap between germline ends came to 15 bases. The CDR3 covers 15 residues. Per the germline V gene, CDR1 is MDHEN and CDR2 is SYDVKM.

This chain links TRBV6-4 with TRBJ2-3, with TRBD2 identical over 7 bases. V gave up 8 bases and J gave up 3 bases; unmatched junction bases: 11. This CDR3 has 15 amino acids. The V gene's germline CDR1 is MRHNA and CDR2 SNTAGT. DNA for the CDR3: TGTGCCAGCGGCGTGGAAGCGGGGTCGACAGATACGCAGTATTTT. It encodes CASGVEAGSTDTQYF.

The genes are TRBV7-6 and TRBJ2-3; TRBD2 aligns across 10 bases. Germline V lookup: CDR1 SGHVS, CDR2 FNYEAQ. The CDR3 contains 18 residues. The trim removed 2 bases at V and 2 bases at J, leaving 10 bases unmatched. The CDR3 protein is CASSLKAGGPGFTDTQYF. The CDR3 coding sequence is TGTGCCAGCAGCTTAAAAGCGGGGGGGCCGGGGTTCACAGATACGCAGTATTTT.

The chain combines TRBV21-1 with TRBJ1-2. TRBV21-1 is given as a pseudogene. This CDR3 is built from 18 residues. The CDR3 loop is CASSPMGRFEGLKYGYTF. CDR3 coding DNA: TGTGCCAGCAGCCCAATGGGACGGTTCGAGGGTTTAAAGTATGGCTACACCTTC.

The rearrangement joins TRBV25-1 to TRBJ2-3; D unclear. Germline CDR1 MGHDK, CDR2 SYGVNS. This CDR3 comprises 11 residues. The V and J ends lost 8 bases and 5 bases respectively, with 8 bases between them. CDR3 amino acids: CASGRIDTQYF. The CDR3 bases are TGTGCCAGCGGAAGAATAGATACGCAGTATTTT.

There are a few counts of this clone. The chain has TRBV30 and TRBJ1-1; a weak D match, TRBD1 (5 bases). V dropped 0 bases and J dropped 2 bases, with 7 bases sitting between them. There are 13 residues in the CDR3. Germline-derived CDR1 and CDR2 are GTSNPN and SVGIG (reference sequence). CDR3 sequence reads: CAWSVQENTEAFF. CDR3 DNA sequence: TGTGCCTGGAGTGTACAGGAAAACACTGAAGCTTTCTTT.

The J gene is TRBJ2-5, the V gene TRBV11-2; weak D call: TRBD2 (7 bases). Germline CDR1 reads SGHAT; CDR2 reads FQNNGV. Trimming left V 4 bases short and J 5 bases short, with 20 bases between. This CDR3 contains 16 residues. CDR3 sequence reads: CASSSKGGGLWETQYF. The CDR3 bases are TGTGCCAGCAGCTCCAAAGGCGGGGGCTTATGGGAGACCCAGTACTTC.

The chain carries TRBV30 and TRBJ2-1; D unresolved. Trimming took 3 bases from V and 3 from J, leaving 3 bases between them. From germline, CDR1 is GTSNPN and CDR2 SVGIG (reference sequence). The CDR3 covers 11 residues. The DNA of the CDR3 is TGTGCCTGGAGCGACTACAATGAGCAGTTCTTC. Protein: CAWSDYNEQFF.

This clone was recorded only once. The chain is built from TRBV19 and TRBJ1-2; D is possibly TRBD1 (5 bases). Germline-derived CDR1 and CDR2 are LNHDA and SQIVND (reference sequence). V was trimmed by 7 bases and J by 7 bases, leaving 16 bases between them. The CDR3 length is 13 residues. The CDR3 DNA reads TGTGCCAGTAAGAAGGAGGGGCTTGGTGGCTACACCTTC. Translating it yields CASKKEGLGGYTF.

V gene TRBV27 combines with J gene TRBJ1-1; D is unresolved. This CDR3 comprises 16 residues. Trimming pared 5 bases from V and 0 bases from J, leaving 16 bases between. The germline V gene has CDR1 MNHEY and CDR2 SMNVEV (reference sequence). The CDR3 DNA reads TGTGCCAGCAGTCCGGCTACGGGTGGCCTGAACACTGAAGCTTTCTTT. Its translation is CASSPATGGLNTEAFF.

The V call is TRBV2, the J call TRBJ2-7, with a possible D match to TRBD2 (5 bases). The germline V and J ends were trimmed by 4 bases and 5 bases, with 15 bases remaining between them. The CDR3 has 14 amino acids. The germline CDR1 and CDR2 sequences are SNHLY and FYNNEI. CDR3 in amino acids: CASSAKALVNEQYF. CDR3 nucleotide sequence: TGTGCCAGCAGTGCGAAAGCACTAGTAAACGAGCAGTACTTC.

V and J are TRBV4-3 and TRBJ1-2; 8 bases map to TRBD1. Per germline, CDR1 LGHNA and CDR2 YSLEER. V trimming: 6 bases; J trimming: 7 bases; junction bases outside the gene matches: 7. CDR3 length: 13 residues. In DNA, the CDR3 is TGCGCCAGCAGTGGACAGGGCGGTTCTGGCTACACCTTC. This sequence encodes CASSGQGGSGYTF.

The chain couples TRBV6-4 to TRBJ2-3; D might be TRBD1 (6 bases). The CDR3 is 15 residues long. CDR1 is MRHNA and CDR2 is SNTAGT in the germline V gene. Trimming pared 3 bases from V and 6 bases from J, leaving 16 bases between. The CDR3 DNA is TGTGCCAGCAGTGAGGACCAGGGGCACTCGGATACGCAGTATTTT. Translation gives CASSEDQGHSDTQYF.

The chain recombines TRBV5-1 with TRBJ2-3; TRBD2 agrees at 9 bases. The V gene end was trimmed by 2 bases and the J gene end by 3 bases; junction bases not matched to a gene: 10. The V gene's germline CDR1 is SGHRS and CDR2 YFSETQ. The CDR3 is 17 residues long. In DNA form, the CDR3 reads TGCGCCAGCAGCTTAAGCGGGGGGCCTGCCAAAACAGATACGCAGTATTTT. Encoded protein: CASSLSGGPAKTDTQYF.

In its sample, this clone was seen many times. The J gene is TRBJ1-1, the V gene TRBV5-6; TRBD1 agrees at 8 bases. V lost 4 bases to trimming and J lost 4 bases; unmatched junction nucleotides: 9. The CDR3 has 15 amino acids. CDR1 and CDR2 (germline): SGHDT, YYEEEE. CDR3: CASSPLQGVGTEAFF. Here the CDR3 DNA reads TGTGCCAGCAGCCCCTTACAGGGGGTAGGCACTGAAGCTTTCTTT.

The chain carries TRBV7-9 and TRBJ2-3; D not certain. With 5 bases removed from V and 1 base from J, the gap between germline ends came to 16 bases. Germline CDR1 SEHNR, CDR2 FQNEAQ (reference sequence). The length of the CDR3 is 16 residues. The CDR3 loop reads CASSPPSGFGTDTQYF. For the CDR3, the DNA is TGTGCCAGCAGCCCCCCGTCCGGGTTCGGCACAGATACGCAGTATTTT.

The V call is TRBV5-6, the J call TRBJ2-3; D unresolved. The ends were cut back, 0 bases at V and 0 bases at J, with 5 bases in the middle. This CDR3 has 14 amino acids. Germline loops: CDR1 SGHDT, CDR2 YYEEEE. The CDR3 loop reads CASSLGSSTDTQYF. CDR3 coding DNA: TGTGCCAGCAGCTTGGGGTCTAGCACAGATACGCAGTATTTT.

The rearrangement uses TRBV6-1 and TRBJ2-7; unclear D gene. V shed 1 base and J shed 0 bases, with 10 bases lying between them. The CDR3 is 15 amino acids. From germline, CDR1 is MNHNS and CDR2 SASEGT. CDR3 DNA: TGTGCCAGCAGTGAAGGGACGCATTCCTCCTACGAGCAGTACTTC. Residues: CASSEGTHSSYEQYF.

The rearrangement joins TRBV21-1 to TRBJ2-7. TRBV21-1 is a known pseudogene. The CDR3 spans 9 residues. The CDR3 region has the DNA TGTCCATCACCCTACGAGCAGTACTTC. Its protein product is CPSPYEQYF.

The CDR3 reads CASSLLFLDRANQPQHF. The CDR3 coding sequence is TGTGCCAGCAGCTTATTATTTCTGGACAGGGCCAATCAGCCCCAGCATTTT. The genes are TRBV7-4 and TRBJ1-5; TRBD1 matches at 8 bases. The CDR3 extends over 17 amino acids. Germline lookup yields CDR1 SGHVT and CDR2 SQSDAQ. With V trimmed by 2 bases and J by 3 bases, 9 bases remained unmatched.